This T cell receptor beta chain appears in the sequencing data of a study of CXCR3-negative and CXCR3-positive naive CD8 T cells. Regarding the study as a whole: Naive cells positive for CXCR3 carried more hydrophobic TRB CDR3s than CXCR3-negative ones. The study found CXCR3 expression partially decreased after cryopreservation and ran most assays on fresh PBMCs. TRBV-TRBJ usage was alike in naive CXCR3-negative and CXCR3-positive cells but differed in memory cells. Diversity in memory CD8+ cells fell much lower than the comparably high levels seen in both naive subsets.

Naivety in CD8+ T cells corresponded to a CD45RO-CCR7+CD27+CD95- phenotype. Germline CDR1 and CDR2: MNHEY and SVGEGT. The CDR3 runs 15 residues. To note about this clonotype: Its antigen remains unidentified.

Via 5' RACE with UMI labels, TRB cDNA libraries were prepared. TCRdb reanalyzed the 5' RACE reads, giving one entry per CDR3 protein sequence and no DNA. This listing includes 150,000 to 170,000 distinct CDR3 sequences. This clonotype originated in a human donor in good health. Some clones in this sample may be carry-over from other donors' samples. Sequencing used naive CXCR3+ CD8+ T cells from blood. Subset meaning: CD45RO-CCR7+CD27+CD95- naive CD8+ T cells expressing CXCR3 (TNR3+). The chain links TRBV6-2 or TRBV6-3 to TRBJ2-7; TCRdb names TRBD1, which stays unverified in the absence of DNA. CDR3 amino acids: CASSLRDRWTYEQYF.